This T cell receptor beta chain was documented in a study of memory CD4+ T cells and cytomegalovirus serostatus. Single viable CD3+CD4+CD8-CD45RO+ cells were sorted as the memory CD4+ T cells. In its sample, this clone was seen a few times. V was pared by 4 bases and J by 0 bases, with 12 bases between. CDR1 is SNHLY, CDR2 FYNNEI, per germline. This CDR3 region has 15 residues. Some clones are missing from TCRdb's copy, which holds only in-frame ones; the method was immunoSEQ multiplex PCR. This table holds 35,000 to 50,000 clones, 60% to 85% found once. The sample comprised memory CD4+ T cells from blood. This receptor was taken from an adult in good health and CMV-seronegative. The chain employs TRBV2 and TRBJ1-1; the D gene is possibly TRBD1 (5 bases). The CDR3 DNA reads as TGTGCCAGCAGTGTCCGGACAACCCTGAACACTGAAGCTTTCTTT. Amino acids: CASSVRTTLNTEAFF.